The present entry profiles one TCR beta chain with its context. Its antigen remains undetermined. Nothing much larger sits one base from this clone, and base qualities are not available. Receptor libraries were prepared by the immunoSEQ multiplex PCR assay. Entries here come from immuneACCESS through TCRdb and include only in-frame sequences with V and J called. Some clones fail to appear in such tables; in the studies checked, an unresolved V gene covers under half of the shortfall, and the cause of the remainder is unknown. This sample holds about 180,000 clones; roughly nine tenths were observed only once. 1.4% of the sample rests with the top ten. The sample belongs to a study of control samples from healthy donors and cancer patients (dated by TCRdb to the early 2020s). Spanning cysteine to phenylalanine, the CDR3 consists of 11 amino acids. CDR3 DNA is the only sequence kept; it has 33 bases, read in frame from the first base. V and J are truncated by 5 bases and 4 bases respectively, leaving an intervening sequence of 6 bases. CDR1 and CDR2 are read off the germline V gene (reference sequence) as LNHDA and SQIVND.

Source material: blood. The rearrangement joined TRBV19 to TRBJ2-7; no confident D gene assignment can be made. The clonotype was recovered from a young man in good health. CDR3 region: CASSFGYEQYF. The DNA reads TGTGCCAGTAGTTTTGGGTACGAGCAGTACTTC. Supplemented by the reference TRBV19 and TRBJ2-7 proteins around the CDR3, the complete variable domain is DGGITQSPKYLFRKEGQNVTLSCEQNLNHDAMYWYRQDPGQGLRLIYYSQIVNDFQKGDIAEGYSVSREKKESFPLTVTSAQKNPTAFYLCASSFGYEQYFGPGTRLTVT.